Detailed here is one TCR beta chain. Antigen: not known. This sample was included in a study of cytomegalovirus exposure and HLA in healthy donors. This PCR relied on a set of 60 Vbeta primers and 13 Jbeta primers. Method: immunoSEQ multiplex PCR; TCRdb's copy keeps in-frame clones and lacks some. The sample has over 150,000 clones; more than 65% are singletons. Germline CDR1 reads SGHNT; CDR2 reads YYREEE (reference sequence). Trimming took 0 bases from V and 0 from J; bases not matched to a gene: 10. This CDR3 region has 18 residues. General study findings and limits: As was reported, the HLA-A and HLA-B alleles of most subjects were accurately predicted from TCR beta sequences. A later analysis associated 15,000 or so TCR beta sequences with HLA alleles at a 0.05 false discovery rate. Reports credit the classifier with highly specific, highly sensitive diagnosis of cytomegalovirus status.

The receptor's source is a woman in her 30s in good health and CMV-seropositive. This rearrangement joins TRBV5-4 to TRBJ2-7; the match to TRBD2 covers 9 bases. The sequenced sample was PBMCs. CDR3 DNA sequence: TGTGCCAGCAGCTTGGTTGTTCTAGCGGGACAGAGCTCCTACGAGCAGTACTTC. Translating gives CASSLVVLAGQSSYEQYF.